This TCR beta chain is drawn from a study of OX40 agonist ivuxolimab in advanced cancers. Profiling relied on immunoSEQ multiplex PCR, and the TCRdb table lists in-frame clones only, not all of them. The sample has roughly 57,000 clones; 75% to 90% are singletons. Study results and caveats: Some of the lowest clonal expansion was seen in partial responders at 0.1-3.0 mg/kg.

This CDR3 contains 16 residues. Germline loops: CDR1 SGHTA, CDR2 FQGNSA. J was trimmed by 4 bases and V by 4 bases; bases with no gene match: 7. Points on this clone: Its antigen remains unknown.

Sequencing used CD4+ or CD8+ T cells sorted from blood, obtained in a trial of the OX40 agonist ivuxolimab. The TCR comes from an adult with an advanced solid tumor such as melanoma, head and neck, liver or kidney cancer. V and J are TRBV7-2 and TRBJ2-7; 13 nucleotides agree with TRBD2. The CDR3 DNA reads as TGTGCCAGCAGCTCGGCGACTAGCGGGAGGATTTACGAGCAGTACTTC. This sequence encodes CASSSATSGRIYEQYF.